Listed here are 5 T cell receptor beta chains from one sample, sequenced in a study of blood T cell repertoires in COVID-19. Assay used: immunoSEQ multiplex PCR; TCRdb lists only in-frame clones, some missing. The sample yields some 69,000 clones, 80% to 85% seen once. Sample: peripheral blood. The receptor source for this set is a woman aged 55-69 years with acute or convalescent COVID-19.

This clone was counted a few times. V is TRBV4-1 and J is TRBJ1-3; D perhaps matches TRBD1 (6 bases). The CDR3 totals 16 residues. Germline assignment: CDR1 MGHRA and CDR2 YSYEKL. The V gene lost 1 base and the J gene lost 0 bases, with 10 bases spanning the gap. CDR3 region: CASSQADRSSGNTIYF. The CDR3, as DNA: TGCGCCAGCAGCCAAGCCGACAGGAGCTCTGGAAACACCATATATTTT.

The chain couples TRBV19 to TRBJ1-2; D ambiguous. Looked up from germline, CDR1 is LNHDA and CDR2 is SQIVND (reference sequence). CDR3 length: 16 amino acids. V shed 3 bases and J shed 3 bases, with 17 bases lying between them. CDR3 sequence: CASSIRGGIQDYGYTF. The CDR3 nucleotides read TGTGCCAGTAGTATTCGGGGAGGCATTCAGGACTATGGCTACACCTTC.

This chain links TRBV5-1 with TRBJ1-3, with 9 bases aligning to TRBD1. Germline values: CDR1 SGHRS, CDR2 YFSETQ. This CDR3 has 13 amino acids. The ends lost 8 bases at V and 3 bases at J; junction bases unmatched: 3. The CDR3 nucleotides are TGCGCCAGTGGACAGGGGTTTGGAAACACCATATATTTT. Residues: CASGQGFGNTIYF.

The genes are TRBV12-3 or TRBV12-4 and TRBJ1-6, with D possibly being TRBD1 (5 bases). Deletions cut 4 bases from V and 7 bases from J, with 8 bases between. The CDR3 runs to 13 residues. CDR3 amino acids: CASSSDSNSPLHF. DNA of the CDR3: TGTGCCAGCAGTTCTGACAGCAATTCACCCCTCCACTTT.

The chain carries TRBV3-1 (or the pseudogene TRBV3-2) and TRBJ1-1; D possibly corresponds to TRBD1 (6 bases). From germline, CDR1 is LGHDT and CDR2 YNNKEL (reference sequence). The CDR3 has 15 residues. With 2 bases removed from V and 7 bases from J, the gap between germline ends came to 17 bases. CDR3 loop: CASSQTTGTPGEAFF. The DNA for the CDR3 is TGTGCCAGCAGCCAAACGACAGGAACCCCCGGTGAAGCTTTCTTT.